The T cell receptor beta chain described here comes from a study of graft-versus-host responses after intestinal transplantation. Data came from immunoSEQ multiplex PCR; TCRdb stores just in-frame clones and leaves some out. The profile shows approximately 21,000 clones, 50% to 65% of them singletons. Responder cells labeled with CFSE (around 200,000) were co-plated with irradiated stimulator cells labeled with violet dye (around 200,000). V lost 1 base, J lost 4 bases, and 10 bases lay in between. This CDR3 comprises 14 residues. Per germline, CDR1 MGHRA and CDR2 YSYEKL. The chain is built from TRBV4-1 and TRBJ1-2; no firm D call. This TCR was sampled from a human patient who received an intestinal transplant. The sample in question was alloreactive CD4+ T cells from a mixed lymphocyte reaction culture, obtained before intestinal transplant. Subset described: CFSE-low proliferating T cells sorted from roughly six-day pre-transplant mixed lymphocyte reaction (GvH or HvG direction). The CDR3 nucleotides are TGCGCCAGCAGCCAAGCCGACATCCGCTATGGCTACACCTTC. This translates into CASSQADIRYGYTF.